Sequencing of this T cell receptor beta chain was carried out in a study of T cells in localized non-small cell lung cancer. Method: immunoSEQ multiplex PCR; TCRdb's copy keeps in-frame clones and lacks some. The sample carries around 15,000 clones, roughly nine tenths recorded once. This TCR came from a man aged 40 to 69 with stage III lung adenocarcinoma. The starting material was peripheral blood mononuclear cells, obtained before any cancer treatment.

CDR3 protein: CASSPIPGQGRGYNEQFF. CDR3 nucleotide sequence: TGTGCCAGCAGCCCTATCCCGGGACAGGGGCGAGGGTACAATGAGCAGTTCTTC. This chain links TRBV14 with TRBJ2-1; 10 bases are shared with TRBD1. V trimming: 4 bases; J trimming: 4 bases; junction bases outside the gene matches: 13. The CDR3 contains 18 residues. CDR1 is SGHDN, CDR2 FVKESK, per germline.